The T cell receptor beta chain under discussion was sequenced for a study of blood T cells in healthy people across ages. V gave up 4 bases and J gave up 0 bases, with 10 bases separating them. This CDR3 comprises 16 residues. Next came a second PCR, run for roughly 6 to 11 cycles, which used a sample-barcoded 5' primer along with a J-beta primer mix. From the 5' RACE reads, TCRdb called clonotypes with MiXCR, one entry per CDR3 protein. The repertoire holds approximately 810,000 distinct CDR3 sequences, with about 34% as singletons. Sequences were obtained from blood. This chain connects TRBV6-7 to TRBJ1-6, with unresolved D. TRBV6-7 is marked as an open reading frame, function uncertain. This TCR derives from a man between 18 and 35 years old in good health. The chain's CDR3 is CASSSTCSSYNSPLHF. The CDR3 DNA reads as TGTGCCAGCAGTTCAACATGCAGCTCCTATAATTCACCCCTCCACTTT.